These T cell receptor beta chains were read from a single sample in a study of shared clonotypes between healthy human individuals. Method: immunoSEQ multiplex PCR; TCRdb's copy keeps in-frame clones and lacks some. The data show roughly 850,000 clones, approximately 97% seen once. Sequenced input: naive CD8+ T cells sorted from blood. The source is a man aged 25 to 40 in good health. Each CDR3 is given with its conserved first and last residue. The D gene is left open where the match is weak. A clone size is listed for some rows: how often the clone was seen (once, few, many), or a class if it is expanded.

j_call,v_call,clone_size,d_call,cdr3_aa,cdr3_nt
TRBJ2-7,TRBV6-1,.,.,CASSEAITSYEQYF,TGTGCCAGCAGTGAAGCGATTACATCCTACGAGCAGTACTTC
TRBJ1-4,TRBV7-9,.,.,CASSLTGYNEKLFF,TGTGCCAGCAGCTTAACAGGGTATAATGAAAAACTGTTTTTT
TRBJ2-7,TRBV27,.,TRBD2,CASTAGGGSYEQYF,TGTGCCAGCACAGCCGGGGGGGGCTCCTACGAGCAGTACTTC
TRBJ2-7,TRBV4-1,.,.,CASSQGIFGEQYF,TGCGCCAGCAGCCAAGGAATTTTTGGCGAGCAGTACTTC
TRBJ2-7,TRBV5-1,.,TRBD1,CASSPAQGITYEQYF,TGCGCCAGCAGCCCCGCACAGGGGATAACCTACGAGCAGTACTTC
TRBJ2-2,TRBV15,.,.,CATSRDRAANTGELFF,TGTGCCACCAGCAGAGATCGGGCAGCGAACACCGGGGAGCTGTTTTTT
TRBJ2-7,TRBV14,once,.,CASSVEIDYEQYF,TGTGCCAGCAGCGTAGAAATCGACTACGAGCAGTACTTC
TRBJ2-3,TRBV18,.,.,CASSLLQGPSTDTQYF,TGTGCCAGCTCCTTGTTACAGGGTCCTAGCACAGATACGCAGTATTTT
TRBJ2-2,TRBV2,once,TRBD1,CASRHRDRGYAGELFF,TGTGCCAGCAGACACCGGGACAGGGGTTACGCCGGGGAGCTGTTTTTT
TRBJ2-7,TRBV27,once,TRBD2,CASRLAGGPGEQYF,TGTGCCAGCAGGCTAGCGGGAGGGCCGGGGGAGCAGTACTTC
TRBJ2-7,TRBV29-1,.,.,CSVSGSDYEQYF,TGCAGCGTTTCGGGGTCCGACTACGAGCAGTACTTC
TRBJ1-5,TRBV15,.,.,CATSRGTLQANQPQHF,TGTGCCACCAGCAGAGGGACCCTCCAGGCCAATCAGCCCCAGCATTTT
TRBJ2-1,TRBV7-9,.,TRBD2,CASSPRAGAINEQFF,TGTGCCAGCAGCCCTCGAGCGGGAGCAATAAATGAGCAGTTCTTC
TRBJ1-1,TRBV29-1,.,.,CSVVEQGSAFF,TGCAGCGTTGTTGAGCAGGGATCGGCTTTCTTT
TRBJ2-7,TRBV29-1,.,.,CSAKGTPTPQSYEQYF,TGCAGCGCTAAGGGAACACCTACCCCTCAATCCTACGAGCAGTACTTC
TRBJ2-6,TRBV2,.,TRBD1,CASSVLDRLNSGANVLTF,TGTGCCAGCAGTGTGTTGGACAGGCTTAACTCTGGGGCCAACGTCCTGACTTTC
TRBJ1-4,TRBV25-1,.,.,CASSELVLGTANEKLFF,TGTGCCAGCAGTGAATTAGTATTGGGGACTGCTAATGAAAAACTGTTTTTT
TRBJ2-1,TRBV5-4,.,TRBD2,CASSYTSGGNSWIEQFF,TGTGCCAGCAGCTACACTAGCGGAGGGAATTCGTGGATTGAGCAGTTCTTC
TRBJ2-7,TRBV4-1,.,.,CASSQDGGSYEQYF,TGCGCCAGCAGCCAAGATGGGGGCTCCTACGAGCAGTACTTC
TRBJ2-3,TRBV7-9,once,.,CASSPPGTDTQYF,TGTGCCAGCAGCCCGCCGGGCACAGATACGCAGTATTTT
TRBJ2-5,TRBV6-6,.,.,CASSNAQETQYF,TGTGCCAGCAGTAACGCCCAAGAGACCCAGTACTTC
TRBJ1-4,TRBV5-1,.,.,CASSPVWGATNEKLFF,TGCGCCAGCAGCCCCGTTTGGGGGGCCACTAATGAAAAACTGTTTTTT
TRBJ2-5,TRBV14,once,.,CASSQLGFQETQYF,TGTGCCAGCAGCCAGTTGGGCTTCCAAGAGACCCAGTACTTC
TRBJ1-4,TRBV7-6,.,.,CASSSGLNPEKLFF,TGTGCCAGCAGCTCGGGGTTAAATCCAGAAAAACTGTTTTTT
TRBJ2-1,TRBV5-4,.,.,CASSFGADRTYNEQFF,TGTGCCAGCAGCTTTGGGGCGGACCGGACCTACAATGAGCAGTTCTTC
TRBJ2-1,TRBV11-2,.,TRBD1,CASSLVGGDEQFF,TGTGCCAGCAGCTTAGTAGGGGGCGATGAGCAGTTCTTC
TRBJ1-4,TRBV6-6,.,.,CASSYSGANNEKLFF,TGTGCCAGCAGTTACTCCGGGGCGAATAATGAAAAACTGTTTTTT